This TCR beta chain was identified in a study of CD8+ T cells in alopecia areata. Collected material from alopecia areata patients comprised lesional scalp punch biopsies and peripheral blood. RNA was extracted and reverse transcribed into cDNA as the sequencing template. Only in-frame clones appear in the TCRdb table, and some are missing; sequencing was by immunoSEQ multiplex PCR. The sample contains 140,000 to 150,000 clones, roughly 62% of which appear only once. This clone was recorded once. This CDR3 has 13 residues. Trimming left V 7 bases short and J 4 bases short, with 16 bases between. Germline CDR1 and CDR2: SQVTM and ANQGSEA.

The sequencing used CD4+ T cells sorted from blood, collected at week 0. The chain carries TRBV29-1 and TRBJ2-5, with a tentative D call TRBD1 (6 bases). The TCR originated in a human donor with alopecia areata. The CDR3 DNA is TGCAGCGCCGAGAGGACAGAAGGAGAGACCCAGTACTTC. Protein: CSAERTEGETQYF.